The next 4 T cell receptor beta chains were all read from a single sample in a study of T cells after yellow fever vaccination. TCRdb itself ran the 5' RACE reads through MiXCR, one entry per CDR3 protein. The top ten hold around 3.3% of the sample, which has 250,000 to 350,000 distinct CDR3 sequences, about 10% seen once. The sample consisted of CD4+ T cells sorted from PBMCs, taken 5 days after the yellow fever booster vaccination. The receptor set was obtained from a man younger than 35 who received the YFV17D yellow fever vaccine.

The chain recombines TRBV7-9 with TRBJ1-1, with D perhaps matching TRBD1 (5 bases). V was trimmed by 0 bases and J by 3 bases, leaving 11 bases between them. The CDR3 covers 15 residues. The V gene's germline CDR1 is SEHNR and CDR2 FQNEAQ (reference sequence). Here the CDR3 reads CASSLARERYTEAFF. In nucleotides, the CDR3 is TGTGCCAGCAGCTTAGCCAGGGAGCGGTACACTGAAGCTTTCTTT.

A few counts support this clonotype. This chain links TRBV2 with TRBJ1-2, with D uncertain. There are 12 residues in the CDR3. Germline lookup yields CDR1 SNHLY and CDR2 FYNNEI. Between the trimmed V and J ends, which lost 4 bases and 5 bases, there was a span of 8 bases. CDR3 residues: CASSGTGYGYTF. The CDR3 region has the DNA TGTGCCAGCAGTGGAACGGGTTATGGCTACACCTTC.

CDR3 residues: CASSLDPDGTDGGYTF. In nucleotides, the CDR3 is TGTGCCAGCAGCTTAGATCCCGACGGGACGGACGGGGGCTACACCTTC. The V call is TRBV11-2, the J call TRBJ1-2; D possibly corresponds to TRBD1 (5 bases). The CDR3 is made up of 16 amino acids. The V gene's germline CDR1 is SGHAT and CDR2 FQNNGV. Between the trimmed V and J ends, which lost 0 bases and 8 bases, there was a span of 19 bases.

The J gene is TRBJ2-7, the V gene TRBV7-2, with D maybe TRBD1 (6 bases). This CDR3 contains 15 residues. Germline loops: CDR1 SGHTA, CDR2 FQGNSA. V lost 1 base and J lost 4, with 14 bases in between. CDR3 sequence reads: CASSLGDGTQYEQYF. The CDR3 DNA follows: TGTGCCAGCAGCTTAGGGGATGGGACACAATACGAGCAGTACTTC.